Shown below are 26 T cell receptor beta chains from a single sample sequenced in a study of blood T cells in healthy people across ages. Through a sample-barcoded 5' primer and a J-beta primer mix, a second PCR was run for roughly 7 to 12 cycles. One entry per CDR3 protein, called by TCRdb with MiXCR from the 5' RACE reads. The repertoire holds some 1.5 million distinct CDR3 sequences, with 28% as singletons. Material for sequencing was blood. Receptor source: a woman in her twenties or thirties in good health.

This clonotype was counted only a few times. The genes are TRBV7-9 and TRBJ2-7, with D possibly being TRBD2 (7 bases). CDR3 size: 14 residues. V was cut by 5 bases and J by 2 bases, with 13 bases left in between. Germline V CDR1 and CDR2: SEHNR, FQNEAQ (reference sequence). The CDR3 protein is CASSVPRGPYEQYF. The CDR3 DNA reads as TGTGCCAGCAGCGTGCCGCGGGGGCCCTACGAGCAGTACTTC.

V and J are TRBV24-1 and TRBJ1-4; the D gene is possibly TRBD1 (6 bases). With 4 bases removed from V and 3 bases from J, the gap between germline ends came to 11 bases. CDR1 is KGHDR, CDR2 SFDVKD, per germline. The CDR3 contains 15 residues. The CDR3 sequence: CATSDRTDANEKLFF. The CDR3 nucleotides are TGTGCCACCAGTGACCGGACAGACGCTAATGAAAAACTGTTTTTT.

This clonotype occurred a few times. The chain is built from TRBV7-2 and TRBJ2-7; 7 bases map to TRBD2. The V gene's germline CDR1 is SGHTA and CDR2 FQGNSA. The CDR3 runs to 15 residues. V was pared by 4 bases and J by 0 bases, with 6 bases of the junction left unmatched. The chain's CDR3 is CASSSRTRSSYEQYF. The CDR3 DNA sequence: TGTGCCAGCAGCTCTAGGACTAGGAGCTCCTACGAGCAGTACTTC.

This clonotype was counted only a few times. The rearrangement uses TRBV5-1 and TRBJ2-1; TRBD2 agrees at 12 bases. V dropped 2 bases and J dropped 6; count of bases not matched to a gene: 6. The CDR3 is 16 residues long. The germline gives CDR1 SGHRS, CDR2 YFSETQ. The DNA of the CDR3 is TGCGCCAGCAGCTTTAGGACTAGCGGGGTCCCCAATGAGCAGTTCTTC. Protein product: CASSFRTSGVPNEQFF.

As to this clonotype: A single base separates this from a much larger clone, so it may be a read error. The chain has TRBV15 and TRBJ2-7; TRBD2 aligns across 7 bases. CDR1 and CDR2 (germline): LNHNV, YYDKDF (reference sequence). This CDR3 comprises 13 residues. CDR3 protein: CAASRGLADEQYF. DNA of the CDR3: TGTGCCGCCAGCAGAGGGCTAGCGGACGAGCAGTACTTC.

CDR3 region: CAWKGGYNYEQYF. Here the CDR3 DNA reads TGTGCCTGGAAGGGGGGGTACAACTACGAGCAGTACTTC. The chain links TRBV30 to TRBJ2-7; D is perhaps TRBD2 (7 bases). V was cut by 4 bases and J by 3 bases, with 13 bases left in between. The CDR3 extends over 13 amino acids. The germline V gene has CDR1 GTSNPN and CDR2 SVGIG (reference sequence).

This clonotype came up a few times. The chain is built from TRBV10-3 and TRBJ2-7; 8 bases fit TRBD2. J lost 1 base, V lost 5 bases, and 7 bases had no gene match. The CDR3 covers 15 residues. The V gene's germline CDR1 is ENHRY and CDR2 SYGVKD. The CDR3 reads CAISSGTSSSYEQYF. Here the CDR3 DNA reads TGTGCCATCAGTTCCGGGACTAGTAGTTCCTACGAGCAGTACTTC.

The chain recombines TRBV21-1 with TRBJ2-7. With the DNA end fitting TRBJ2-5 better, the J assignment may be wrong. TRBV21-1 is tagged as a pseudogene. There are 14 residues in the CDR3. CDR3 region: CASSNHPEQETQYF. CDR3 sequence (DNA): TGTGCCAGCAGCAACCATCCGGAGCAAGAGACCCAGTACTTC.

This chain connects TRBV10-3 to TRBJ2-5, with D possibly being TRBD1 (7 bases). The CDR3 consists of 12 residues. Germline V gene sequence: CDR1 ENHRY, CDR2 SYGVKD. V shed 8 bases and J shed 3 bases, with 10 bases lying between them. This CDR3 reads CAIRGTEETQYF. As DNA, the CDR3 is TGTGCCATCCGGGGGACAGAAGAGACCCAGTACTTC.

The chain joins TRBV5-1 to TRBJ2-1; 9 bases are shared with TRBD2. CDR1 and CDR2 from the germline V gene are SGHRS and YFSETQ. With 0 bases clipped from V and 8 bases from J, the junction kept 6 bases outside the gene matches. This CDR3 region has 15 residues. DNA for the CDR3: TGCGCCAGCAGCTTGGTGGGTAGCGGGAGCTATGAGCAGTTCTTC. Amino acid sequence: CASSLVGSGSYEQFF.

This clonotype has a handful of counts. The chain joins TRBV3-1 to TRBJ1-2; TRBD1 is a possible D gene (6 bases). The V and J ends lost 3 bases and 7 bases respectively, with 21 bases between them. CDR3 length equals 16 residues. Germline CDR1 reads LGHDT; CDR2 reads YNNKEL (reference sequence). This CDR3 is CASSHMDSLASSGYTF. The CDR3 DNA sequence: TGTGCCAGCAGCCACATGGACAGCCTGGCGAGCTCTGGCTACACCTTC.

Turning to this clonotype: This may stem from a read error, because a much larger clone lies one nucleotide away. CDR3 sequence reads: CAISEPWDGAYVDTQYF. CDR3 nucleotides: TGTGCCATCAGTGAGCCCTGGGACGGGGCTTATGTGGATACGCAGTATTTT. The chain joins TRBV10-3 to TRBJ2-3; TRBD1 or TRBD2 may be the D gene (5 bases each). The CDR3 extends over 17 amino acids. Trimming removed 2 bases at V and 6 bases at J, with 21 bases between. The germline gives CDR1 ENHRY, CDR2 SYGVKD.

The CDR3 spells CASSGTYSNQPQHF. CDR3 nucleotide sequence: TGTGCCAGTAGTGGGACCTATAGCAATCAGCCCCAGCATTTT. V is TRBV19 and J is TRBJ1-5; the D gene is possibly TRBD1 (5 bases). V was shortened by 5 bases and J by 0 bases, with 8 bases between the two germline ends. The CDR3 has 14 residues. CDR1 is LNHDA, CDR2 SQIVND, per germline (reference sequence).

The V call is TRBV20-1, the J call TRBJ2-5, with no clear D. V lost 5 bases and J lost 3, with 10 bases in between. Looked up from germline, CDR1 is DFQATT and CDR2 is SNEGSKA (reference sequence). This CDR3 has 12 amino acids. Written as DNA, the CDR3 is TGCAGTGCTGGCCTGACAAAAGAGACCCAGTACTTC. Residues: CSAGLTKETQYF.

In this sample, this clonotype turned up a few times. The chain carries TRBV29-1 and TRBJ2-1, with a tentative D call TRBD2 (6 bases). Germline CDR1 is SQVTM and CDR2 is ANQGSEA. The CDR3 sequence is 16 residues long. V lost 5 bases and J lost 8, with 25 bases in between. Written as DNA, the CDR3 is TGCAGCGTTAAGGCCGGTTCACTAGCAACAAGGGATGAGCAGTTCTTC. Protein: CSVKAGSLATRDEQFF.

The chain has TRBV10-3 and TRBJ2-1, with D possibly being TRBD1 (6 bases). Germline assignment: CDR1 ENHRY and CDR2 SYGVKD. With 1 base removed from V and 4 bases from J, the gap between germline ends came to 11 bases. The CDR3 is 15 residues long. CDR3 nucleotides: TGTGCCATCAGTGAGTTAGGGGGAACTTACAATGAGCAGTTCTTC. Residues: CAISELGGTYNEQFF.

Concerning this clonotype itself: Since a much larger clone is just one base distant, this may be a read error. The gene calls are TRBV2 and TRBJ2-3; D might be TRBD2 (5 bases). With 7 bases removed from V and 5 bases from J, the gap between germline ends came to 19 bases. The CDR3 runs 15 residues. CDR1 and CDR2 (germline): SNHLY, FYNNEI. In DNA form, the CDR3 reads TGTGCCAGCAACCGAAATTCGGGGATGGGAGATACGCAGTATTTT. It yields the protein CASNRNSGMGDTQYF.

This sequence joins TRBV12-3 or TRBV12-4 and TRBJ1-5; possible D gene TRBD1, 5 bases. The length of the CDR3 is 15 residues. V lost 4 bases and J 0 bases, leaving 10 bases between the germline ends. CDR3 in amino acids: CASSYYQGSNQPQHF. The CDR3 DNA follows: TGTGCCAGCAGTTACTACCAGGGTAGCAATCAGCCCCAGCATTTT.

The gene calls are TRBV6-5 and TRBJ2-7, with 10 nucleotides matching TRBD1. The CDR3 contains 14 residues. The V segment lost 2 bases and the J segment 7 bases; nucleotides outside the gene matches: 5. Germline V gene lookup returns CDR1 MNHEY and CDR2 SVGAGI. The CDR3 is CASSYGQGVREQYF. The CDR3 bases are TGTGCCAGCAGTTACGGACAGGGGGTGCGAGAGCAGTACTTC.

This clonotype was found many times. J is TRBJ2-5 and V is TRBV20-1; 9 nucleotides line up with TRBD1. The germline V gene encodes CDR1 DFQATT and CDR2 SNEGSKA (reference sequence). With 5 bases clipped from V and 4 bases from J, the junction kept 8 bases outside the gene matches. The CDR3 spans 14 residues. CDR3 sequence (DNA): TGCAGTGCTGAAAGTACAGGGGGCACAGAGACCCAGTACTTC. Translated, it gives CSAESTGGTETQYF.

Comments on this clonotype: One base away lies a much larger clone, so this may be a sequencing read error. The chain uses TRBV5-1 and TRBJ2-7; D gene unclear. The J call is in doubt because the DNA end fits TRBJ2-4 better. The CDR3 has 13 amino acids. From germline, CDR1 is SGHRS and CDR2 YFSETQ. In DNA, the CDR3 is TGCGCCAGCAGCTTCGACACGGATAGCATTCAGTACTTC. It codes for CASSFDTDSIQYF.

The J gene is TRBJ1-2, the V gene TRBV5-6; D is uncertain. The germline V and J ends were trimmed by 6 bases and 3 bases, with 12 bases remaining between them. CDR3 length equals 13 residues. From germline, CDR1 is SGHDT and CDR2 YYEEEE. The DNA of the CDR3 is TGTGCCAGCAAAATGAGGGAGGACTATGGCTACACCTTC. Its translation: CASKMREDYGYTF.

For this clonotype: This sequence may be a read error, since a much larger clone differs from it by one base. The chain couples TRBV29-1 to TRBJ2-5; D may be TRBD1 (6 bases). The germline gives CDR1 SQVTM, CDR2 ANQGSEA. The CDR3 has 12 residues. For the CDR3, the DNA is TGCAGCGTTGGACAGGTGTGGGAGATCCAGTACTTC. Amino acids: CSVGQVWEIQYF.

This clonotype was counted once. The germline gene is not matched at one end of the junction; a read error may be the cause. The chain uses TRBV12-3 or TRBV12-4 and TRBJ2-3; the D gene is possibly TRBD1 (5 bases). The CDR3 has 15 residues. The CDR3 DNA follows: TGTGCCAGCACCGAGAGGCAGGGCGGCACAGATGCGCAGTATTTT. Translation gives CASTERQGGTDAQYF.

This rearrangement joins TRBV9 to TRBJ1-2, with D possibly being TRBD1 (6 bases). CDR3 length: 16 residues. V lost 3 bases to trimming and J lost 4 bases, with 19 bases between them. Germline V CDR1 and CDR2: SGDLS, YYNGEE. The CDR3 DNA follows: TGTGCCAGCAGCGATGAGGGGCTCAGGGGCGGCTATGGCTACACCTTC. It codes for CASSDEGLRGGYGYTF.

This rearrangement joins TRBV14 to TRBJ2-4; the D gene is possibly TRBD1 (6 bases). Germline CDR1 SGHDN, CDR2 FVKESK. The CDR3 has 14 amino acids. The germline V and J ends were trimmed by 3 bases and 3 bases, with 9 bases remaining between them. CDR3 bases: TGTGCCAGCAGCCACACAGGGAGCAAAAACATTCAGTACTTC. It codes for CASSHTGSKNIQYF.